Shown below are 24 T cell receptor beta chains from a single sample sequenced in a study of vaccination and CD4 T cells after COVID-19. Sequencing of DNA taken from cultured CD4+ T cells relied on the Oncomine TCR Beta short-read assay. MiXCR, run by TCRdb on the PCR reads, gives a single entry per CDR3 protein. The sample yields about 23,000 distinct CDR3 sequences, about 42% seen once. These receptors are not linked to any known antigen. The treatment was: roughly 10-day PBMC culture with coronavirus spike peptide pools or control peptides (ViraFEST assay). The material sequenced was CD4+ T cells from blood, cultured in vitro, taken before SARS-CoV-2 vaccination. The source of these receptors is a human donor who received a COVID-19 vaccine.

DNA of the CDR3: TGCGCCAGCAGCTTGGTGGCAGGACGGGGCGAGCAGTACTTC. Amino acids: CASSLVAGRGEQYF. The chain links TRBV5-1 to TRBJ2-7; D perhaps matches TRBD2 (5 bases). CDR1 and CDR2 from the germline V gene are SGHRS and YFSETQ. The CDR3 spans 14 residues. With 0 bases removed from V and 6 bases from J, the gap between germline ends came to 13 bases.

This chain connects TRBV2 to TRBJ2-3; 13 nucleotides agree with TRBD2. This CDR3 has 17 residues. V shed 5 bases, J shed 4 bases, and the junction held 9 bases outside the gene matches. Germline CDR1 is SNHLY and CDR2 is FYNNEI. The CDR3 loop reads CASSQGTSGVWADTQYF. The CDR3 DNA follows: TGTGCCAGCAGTCAAGGGACTAGCGGGGTTTGGGCAGATACGCAGTATTTT.

The CDR3 DNA reads as TGCAGTGCTCCTTCTGACAGGGCGGCGACCCAGTACTTC. This codes for CSAPSDRAATQYF. V and J are TRBV20-1 and TRBJ2-5, with 7 bases aligning to TRBD1. Trimming at V came to 5 bases and at J to 7 bases, leaving 10 bases not matched to a gene. The CDR3 extends over 13 amino acids. Germline V gene sequence: CDR1 DFQATT, CDR2 SNEGSKA (reference sequence).

This chain connects TRBV11-2 to TRBJ2-7; no clear D. Trimming cost V 0 bases and J 6 bases, with 15 bases left between them. The CDR3 runs 15 residues. Germline CDR1 and CDR2: SGHAT and FQNNGV. The DNA for the CDR3 is TGTGCCAGCAGCTTAGATCGTTACGCATTGAGCGAGCAGTACTTC. It is translated as CASSLDRYALSEQYF.

The chain recombines TRBV10-3 with TRBJ1-6, with D perhaps matching TRBD1 (6 bases). This CDR3 is 15 amino acids long. The V end was cut by 6 bases, the J end by 8 bases, with 17 bases between. Per germline, CDR1 ENHRY and CDR2 SYGVKD. CDR3 sequence reads: CAISPTNRDDSPLHF. The CDR3 region has the DNA TGTGCCATCAGCCCGACTAACAGGGACGATTCACCCCTCCACTTT.

This rearrangement joins TRBV25-1 to TRBJ1-2; D may be TRBD1 (5 bases). CDR1 is MGHDK and CDR2 is SYGVNS in the germline V gene. Trimming cost V 0 bases and J 4 bases, with 15 bases left between them. The length of the CDR3 is 16 residues. CDR3 protein: CASSEYGGEDGYGYTF. CDR3 in DNA: TGTGCCAGCAGTGAATACGGGGGGGAAGATGGCTATGGCTACACCTTC.

As concerns this clonotype: At one boundary the junction diverges from the germline segment, which might be a read error. CDR3 in amino acids: CATSSLAGGRNEQFF. For the CDR3, the DNA is TGTGCCACCAGCTCTCTAGCGGGGGGCAGGAATGAGCAGTTCTTC. The chain carries TRBV11-3 and TRBJ2-1; TRBD2 matches 11 bases. Germline CDR1 SGHNT, CDR2 YENEEA. The CDR3 covers 15 residues.

The CDR3 loop is CASSRGTGKNPTSPLHF. The CDR3 DNA reads TGTGCCAGCAGCCGGGGGACAGGGAAAAACCCGACTTCACCCCTCCACTTT. The chain couples TRBV7-6 to TRBJ1-6, with 9 bases fitting TRBD1. The ends lost 5 bases at V and 9 bases at J; junction bases unmatched: 14. The germline V gene encodes CDR1 SGHVS and CDR2 FNYEAQ. The CDR3 has 17 amino acids.

The chain couples TRBV7-2 to TRBJ2-1; 10 bases match TRBD2. Germline V CDR1 and CDR2: SGHTA, FQGNSA. This CDR3 comprises 15 residues. The V segment lost 4 bases and the J segment 5 bases; nucleotides outside the gene matches: 5. As DNA, the CDR3 is TGTGCCAGCAGCTCAAGCGGGGGGGCGCACAATGAGCAGTTCTTC. Translation: CASSSSGGAHNEQFF.

The chain is built from TRBV2 and TRBJ2-1, with TRBD2 matching over 14 bases. Losses at the gene ends were 2 bases for V and 6 bases for J; bases not matched to a gene: 6. This CDR3 has 17 residues. Germline V gives CDR1 SNHLY, CDR2 FYNNEI. For the CDR3, the DNA is TGTGCCAGCAGTGAACAATTGGGACTAGCGGGGGTCAATGAGCAGTTCTTC. Protein: CASSEQLGLAGVNEQFF.

This clonotype has only a few counts. This chain uses TRBV2 with TRBJ1-2; 9 bases agree with TRBD1. V trimming: 6 bases; J trimming: 4 bases; junction bases outside the gene matches: 12. Germline V gives CDR1 SNHLY, CDR2 FYNNEI. There are 16 residues in the CDR3. The CDR3 DNA reads TGTGCCAGCAGGGCTCTCCGGGACAGGGACTCCTATGGCTACACCTTC. Encoded protein: CASRALRDRDSYGYTF.

The rearrangement links TRBV11-2 to TRBJ2-2; D perhaps matches TRBD1 (8 bases). This CDR3 contains 16 residues. The germline V gene has CDR1 SGHAT and CDR2 FQNNGV. Trimming removed 5 bases from V and 5 bases from J, with 18 bases in between. In nucleotides, the CDR3 is TGTGCCAGCAGCGCCGGTGGACAGGGAGGGACCGGGGAGCTGTTTTTT. Its translation is CASSAGGQGGTGELFF. The complete variable domain, with remaining parts taken from reference TRBV11-2 and TRBJ2-2, reads EAGVAQSPRYKIIEKRQSVAFWCNPISGHATLYWYQQILGQGPKLLIQFQNNGVVDDSQLPKDRFSAERLKGVDSTLKIQPAKLEDSAVYLCASSAGGQGGTGELFFGEGSRLTVL.

The gene calls are TRBV6-1 and TRBJ1-4; D is undetermined. The CDR3 runs to 14 residues. Trimming removed 5 bases at V and 4 bases at J, with 11 bases between. CDR1 is MNHNS, CDR2 SASEGT, per germline. DNA for the CDR3: TGTGCCAGCAGTCCAACTGCGGGTAATGAAAAACTGTTTTTT. This gives the protein CASSPTAGNEKLFF.

This clonotype was counted only a few times. The V call is TRBV6-1, the J call TRBJ2-6, with 11 bases fitting TRBD2. The germline V gene has CDR1 MNHNS and CDR2 SASEGT. This CDR3 is built from 17 residues. J lost 0 bases, V lost 6 bases, and 4 bases had no gene match. CDR3 DNA sequence: TGTGCCAGCAGCAGGACTAGCGGGCACTCTGGGGCCAACGTCCTGACTTTC. This gives the protein CASSRTSGHSGANVLTF.

The gene calls are TRBV27 and TRBJ2-7, with D possibly being TRBD2 (6 bases). This CDR3 contains 15 residues. V lost 6 bases and J lost 4, with 19 bases in between. Looked up from germline, CDR1 is MNHEY and CDR2 is SMNVEV (reference sequence). CDR3 bases: TGTGCCAGCAGGGGTTGGGAGGTCGGCGCTTACGAGCAGTACTTC. Translating it yields CASRGWEVGAYEQYF.

The chain combines TRBV7-9 with TRBJ1-1, with D perhaps matching TRBD1 (6 bases). In germline, CDR1 is SEHNR, CDR2 FQNEAQ (reference sequence). Trimming stripped 6 bases from V and 2 bases from J, with 13 bases between. The CDR3 has 14 amino acids. CDR3 nucleotides: TGTGCCAGCAGTTTGCGGACAGCTAACACTGAAGCTTTCTTT. Translating it yields CASSLRTANTEAFF.

This clonotype came up a few times. The chain employs TRBV7-9 and TRBJ1-5; D might be TRBD1 (5 bases). The CDR3 contains 14 residues. Germline V CDR1 and CDR2: SEHNR, FQNEAQ (reference sequence). Trimming removed 1 base at V and 2 bases at J, with 6 bases between. The CDR3 loop is CASSLGGGNQPQHF. DNA of the CDR3: TGTGCCAGCAGCTTAGGAGGGGGCAATCAGCCCCAGCATTTT.

This clonotype was detected a few times. The chain has TRBV10-1 and TRBJ2-2; TRBD2 might be the D (6 bases). The V end lost 3 bases, the J end lost 4 bases, and 12 bases lay between the germline ends. Germline V lookup: CDR1 WNHNN, CDR2 SYGVQD (reference sequence). CDR3 size: 15 residues. CDR3 nucleotides: TGCGCCAGCAGTGACGGAGGGGTTGTCACCGGGGAGCTGTTTTTT. Protein sequence: CASSDGGVVTGELFF.

This clonotype was detected a few times. The chain couples TRBV21-1 to TRBJ2-1. TRBV21-1 is designated a pseudogene. This CDR3 comprises 14 residues. The CDR3 sequence: CASIPFSSYNEQFF. The DNA for the CDR3 is TGTGCCAGCATCCCTTTTAGCTCCTACAATGAGCAGTTCTTC.

The chain employs TRBV6-5 and TRBJ1-3; TRBD1 agrees at 8 bases. The V and J ends lost 4 bases and 4 bases, in that order; junction bases with no gene match: 6. Germline CDR1 reads MNHEY; CDR2 reads SVGAGI. The CDR3 extends over 15 amino acids. Here the CDR3 DNA reads TGTGCCAGCAGTTCTTCAGGGGGCGAGGGAAACACCATATATTTT. Residues: CASSSSGGEGNTIYF.

This clonotype was detected only a few times. CDR3 in amino acids: CAWSNRADGYTF. The CDR3 DNA is TGTGCCTGGTCGAACAGGGCGGATGGCTACACCTTC. The genes are TRBV30 and TRBJ1-2, with D maybe TRBD1 (6 bases). This CDR3 spans 12 amino acids. Trimming pared 5 bases from V and 6 bases from J, leaving 13 bases between. Germline V gene sequence: CDR1 GTSNPN, CDR2 SVGIG (reference sequence).

The rearrangement links TRBV12-3 or TRBV12-4 to TRBJ1-6; 9 bases are shared with TRBD1. The CDR3 has 15 amino acids. V dropped 3 bases and J dropped 10; count of bases not matched to a gene: 7. The CDR3 DNA reads as TGTGCCAGCAGTTTCACCTCGGACAGGGGATCACCCCTCCACTTT. Its protein product is CASSFTSDRGSPLHF.

This clonotype has more than one count but fewer than ten. This rearrangement joins TRBV30 to TRBJ1-5; D call uncertain. The CDR3 runs 12 residues. Germline values: CDR1 GTSNPN, CDR2 SVGIG (reference sequence). V lost 2 bases, J lost 5 bases, and 7 bases lay in between. This CDR3 reads CAWSSAHQPQHF. For the CDR3, the DNA is TGTGCCTGGAGTTCAGCTCATCAGCCCCAGCATTTT.

The V gene is TRBV12-3 or TRBV12-4, the J gene TRBJ2-1; 10 nucleotides align to TRBD2. This CDR3 spans 16 amino acids. The V gene end was trimmed by 3 bases and the J gene end by 5 bases; junction bases not matched to a gene: 7. The CDR3 DNA is TGTGCCAGCAGTTTGTGGCTAGCGGGGGACCACAATGAGCAGTTCTTC. Residues: CASSLWLAGDHNEQFF.